The 24 T cell receptor beta chains below were found in one sample sequenced in a study of blood T cells in healthy people across ages (dated by TCRdb to between 2014 and 2017). The library was produced with 5' RACE. The reads were generated on an Illumina HiSeq 2500. The second PCR ran for roughly 6 to 11 cycles and used a J-beta primer mix along with a sample-barcoded 5' primer. Using fastp at Q25 and MiXCR, TCRdb reprocessed the public reads and kept productive beta chains. For every CDR3 protein sequence, its rows merge into one entry that carries the most common genes and DNA. The sample table holds about 670,000 distinct CDR3 sequences, of which approximately 52% were seen once. Of the sample, less than 15% is held by the ten largest clones. The specimen was blood. The receptors here all came from a woman older than 75 in good health.

The gene calls are TRBV20-1 and TRBJ2-1, with 7 bases lining up with TRBD2. From germline, CDR1 is DFQATT and CDR2 SNEGSKA (reference sequence). CDR3 length: 13 residues. The V gene end was trimmed by 2 bases and the J gene end by 5 bases; junction bases not matched to a gene: 3. The CDR3 loop is CSARLAENNEQFF. The DNA for the CDR3 is TGCAGTGCTAGACTAGCGGAGAACAATGAGCAGTTCTTC.

The table lists this clonotype with a few counts. Possible read error: a much larger clone is one base away. This chain links TRBV9 with TRBJ2-7; D uncertain. The CDR3 covers 16 residues. Germline values: CDR1 SGDLS, CDR2 YYNGEE. Trimming took off 5 bases at V and 7 bases at J, with 25 bases between the two ends. The CDR3 here is CASSQSTAVAYNEQYF. The CDR3 DNA reads TGTGCCAGCAGTCAAAGTACGGCGGTCGCCTACAATGAGCAGTACTTC.

The gene calls are TRBV27 and TRBJ1-2; tentative D call: TRBD1 (6 bases). CDR1 and CDR2 from the germline V gene are MNHEY and SMNVEV (reference sequence). CDR3 size: 15 residues. Deletions cut 5 bases from V and 4 bases from J, with 17 bases between. Here the CDR3 reads CASSLARTDSYGYTF. In nucleotides, the CDR3 is TGTGCCAGCAGTCTCGCACGGACAGATTCCTATGGCTACACCTTC.

This CDR3 reads CSVEGSVTTNYNEQFF. CDR3 in DNA: TGCAGCGTTGAAGGATCCGTCACTACGAACTACAATGAGCAGTTCTTC. The chain has TRBV29-1 and TRBJ2-1, with D uncertain. With 1 base removed from V and 3 bases from J, the gap between germline ends came to 16 bases. Per the germline V gene, CDR1 is SQVTM and CDR2 is ANQGSEA. The length of the CDR3 is 16 residues.

This chain links TRBV5-1 with TRBJ1-1, with D tentatively TRBD1 (5 bases). This CDR3 has 14 amino acids. Germline assignment: CDR1 SGHRS and CDR2 YFSETQ. Trimming removed 4 bases from V and 7 bases from J, with 17 bases in between. This chain's CDR3 is CASSTTRGLGEAFF. The CDR3 DNA reads as TGCGCCAGCAGCACCACGAGGGGCCTGGGTGAAGCTTTCTTT. The whole variable domain, filled in from reference TRBV5-1 and TRBJ1-1, reads KAGVTQTPRYLIKTRGQQVTLSCSPISGHRSVSWYQQTPGQGLQFLFEYFSETQRNKGNFPGRFSGRQFSNSRSEMNVSTLELGDSALYLCASSTTRGLGEAFFGQGTRLTVV.

This clonotype was observed many times. V and J are TRBV4-1 and TRBJ2-7; possibly TRBD1 for D (5 bases). V lost 4 bases and J lost 3, with 16 bases in between. This CDR3 region has 15 residues. Per the germline V gene, CDR1 is MGHRA and CDR2 is YSYEKL. This CDR3 is CASSPQGDPSYEQYF. Here the CDR3 DNA reads TGCGCCAGCAGCCCGCAAGGGGATCCCAGCTACGAGCAGTACTTC.

This clonotype was counted at least ten times. This rearrangement joins TRBV5-1 to TRBJ2-1; D gene ambiguous. The germline V gene has CDR1 SGHRS and CDR2 YFSETQ. The CDR3 is 14 residues long. V was trimmed by 0 bases and J by 0 bases, leaving 4 bases between them. In nucleotides, the CDR3 is TGCGCCAGCAGCTTGGTACCCTCCTACAATGAGCAGTTCTTC. It encodes CASSLVPSYNEQFF.

This clonotype was detected many times. The J gene is TRBJ2-1, the V gene TRBV12-3 or TRBV12-4, with TRBD1 matching over 10 bases. The CDR3 spans 17 residues. J gave up 11 bases and V 4 bases, and 17 bases lay outside the gene matches. The CDR3 DNA reads as TGTGCCAGCAGTTCCCAGACCGGGACAGGGGTTACAATGAAGCAGTTCTTC. It codes for CASSSQTGTGVTMKQFF.

This clonotype has only one observation. Just one base apart from a much larger clone, this may be a read error. CDR3 nucleotide sequence: TGTGCCAACAGCTCTAGGACCAGCGAGACAGATACGCAGTATTTT. This encodes CANSSRTSETDTQYF. This chain uses TRBV12-3 or TRBV12-4 with TRBJ2-3; D is unresolved. V was trimmed by 10 bases and J by 3 bases, leaving 20 bases between them. This CDR3 has 15 amino acids.

The rearrangement uses TRBV4-2 and TRBJ1-1, with a weak D call TRBD1 (5 bases). This CDR3 region has 14 residues. Germline V gene data show CDR1 as LGHNA and CDR2 as YNFKEQ. Between the trimmed V and J ends, which lost 0 bases and 7 bases, there was a span of 12 bases. CDR3 in DNA: TGTGCCAGCAGCCAAGATTATGGGGACCATGAAGCTTTCTTT. Its translation: CASSQDYGDHEAFF.

The gene calls are TRBV7-9 and TRBJ2-5; D may be TRBD1 or TRBD2 (5 bases each). The V end was cut by 5 bases, the J end by 5 bases, with 15 bases between. CDR1 SEHNR and CDR2 FQNEAQ come from the germline V gene (reference sequence). The CDR3 runs 14 residues. The CDR3 here is CASSDRPGDETQYF. The CDR3 DNA reads TGTGCCAGCAGCGACCGACCTGGGGACGAGACCCAGTACTTC.

Concerning this clonotype: A read error is possible here, since a much larger clone lies one base away. The chain's CDR3 is CSARRQRADTQYF. CDR3 sequence (DNA): TGCAGTGCTAGGAGGCAGCGCGCAGATACGCAGTATTTT. This chain joins TRBV20-1 and TRBJ2-3; D unclear. V lost 3 bases and J 4 bases, leaving 11 bases between the germline ends. The CDR3 length is 13 residues. The V gene's germline CDR1 is DFQATT and CDR2 SNEGSKA (reference sequence).

The chain employs TRBV12-3 or TRBV12-4 and TRBJ2-4; a weak D match, TRBD2 (5 bases). The CDR3 is 16 amino acids. Trimming removed 6 bases at V and 1 base at J, with 16 bases between. This CDR3 is CASSLRASRAKNIQYF. CDR3 DNA sequence: TGTGCCAGCAGCCTGAGGGCCTCTCGGGCCAAAAACATTCAGTACTTC.

This chain uses TRBV21-1 with TRBJ2-5. TRBV21-1 is a pseudogene. The CDR3 totals 13 residues. The CDR3 DNA is TGTGCCAGCACCAAAGCAATCCAAGAGACCCAGTACTTC. This translates into CASTKAIQETQYF.

The chain is built from TRBV4-1 and TRBJ2-3; D tentatively reads TRBD1 or TRBD2 (6 bases each). V dropped 1 base and J dropped 6 bases, with 14 bases sitting between them. Germline V lookup: CDR1 MGHRA, CDR2 YSYEKL. This CDR3 is 15 amino acids long. The chain's CDR3 is CASSQVTGARDTQYF. In nucleotides, the CDR3 is TGCGCCAGCAGCCAAGTCACGGGGGCGCGCGATACGCAGTATTTT.

This clonotype was recorded many times. This chain links TRBV7-2 with TRBJ2-1, with TRBD2 matching over 9 bases. Germline lookup yields CDR1 SGHTA and CDR2 FQGNSA. This CDR3 has 17 residues. V lost 3 bases to trimming and J lost 4 bases; unmatched junction nucleotides: 10. The CDR3 DNA reads as TGTGCCAGCAGCTTTAAGGTCTCGGGACTAGCTTACAATGAGCAGTTCTTC. Its translation: CASSFKVSGLAYNEQFF.

CDR3 region: CASRREGRNYGYTF. The CDR3 coding sequence is TGTGCCAGCAGGCGCGAGGGGAGGAACTATGGCTACACCTTC. The chain recombines TRBV5-5 with TRBJ1-2, with a tentative D call TRBD1 (5 bases). The length of the CDR3 is 14 residues. The V end lost 5 bases, the J end lost 2 bases, and 13 bases lay between the germline ends. Germline values: CDR1 SGHKS, CDR2 YYEKEE (reference sequence).

This clonotype was picked up many times. V usage is TRBV18 and J usage is TRBJ2-3; TRBD2 matches 13 bases. J gave up 5 bases and V 4 bases, and 6 bases lay outside the gene matches. In germline, CDR1 is KGHSH, CDR2 LQKENI. This CDR3 has 16 residues. This chain's CDR3 is CASSLGLAGVGDTQYF. In DNA, the CDR3 is TGTGCCAGCTCACTTGGACTAGCGGGGGTTGGAGATACGCAGTATTTT.

This chain joins TRBV19 and TRBJ2-1; D remains ambiguous. CDR3 size: 14 residues. Germline V gene data show CDR1 as LNHDA and CDR2 as SQIVND (reference sequence). V dropped 2 bases and J dropped 0 bases, with 5 bases sitting between them. CDR3 amino acids: CASSIMSSYNEQFF. The DNA for the CDR3 is TGTGCCAGTAGTATAATGAGCTCCTACAATGAGCAGTTCTTC. The full variable domain, rest sourced from reference TRBV19 and TRBJ2-1, is DGGITQSPKYLFRKEGQNVTLSCEQNLNHDAMYWYRQDPGQGLRLIYYSQIVNDFQKGDIAEGYSVSREKKESFPLTVTSAQKNPTAFYLCASSIMSSYNEQFFGPGTRLTVL.

Points on this clonotype: Germline and junction disagree at one end, which may indicate a read error. V and J are TRBV5-1 and TRBJ2-3; unclear D gene. The CDR3 covers 14 residues. Germline CDR1 is SGHRS and CDR2 is YFSETQ. CDR3 amino acids: CASSLAGAGDTQYF. CDR3 DNA: TGCGCCAGCAGCTTGGCAGGTGCTGGAGATACACAGTATTTT.

J is TRBJ1-4 and V is TRBV6-5; no reliable D call. V was pared by 4 bases and J by 0 bases, with 6 bases between. In germline, CDR1 is MNHEY, CDR2 SVGAGI. The CDR3 runs to 14 residues. The DNA of the CDR3 is TGTGCCAGCAGTTCCAGGACAACTAATGAAAAACTGTTTTTT. It specifies CASSSRTTNEKLFF.

This clonotype was picked up many times. This rearrangement joins TRBV9 to TRBJ1-5; 10 bases line up with TRBD1. Germline V CDR1 and CDR2: SGDLS, YYNGEE. This CDR3 has 15 residues. The V gene end was trimmed by 3 bases and the J gene end by 7 bases; junction bases not matched to a gene: 7. The CDR3 region has the DNA TGTGCCAGCAGCGCGACAGGGGGCCTTGAGCAGCCCCAGCATTTT. As protein: CASSATGGLEQPQHF. Drawing the rest from reference TRBV9 and TRBJ1-5, the complete variable domain is DSGVTQTPKHLITATGQRVTLRCSPRSGDLSVYWYQQSLDQGLQFLIQYYNGEERAKGNILERFSAQQFPDLHSELNLSSLELGDSALYFCASSATGGLEQPQHFGDGTRLSIL.

This clonotype appeared once. The J gene is TRBJ1-2, the V gene TRBV20-1, with D hard to call. There are 12 residues in the CDR3. The germline V gene has CDR1 DFQATT and CDR2 SNEGSKA (reference sequence). Trimming shortened V by 1 base and J by 6 bases, and 9 bases separated the two germline ends. The chain's CDR3 is CSARVQPDGYTF. The CDR3 nucleotides are TGCAGTGCTAGAGTCCAACCCGATGGCTACACCTTC.

The chain carries TRBV5-5 and TRBJ2-3; D call uncertain. Germline CDR1 is SGHKS and CDR2 is YYEKEE (reference sequence). The germline V and J ends were trimmed by 7 bases and 4 bases, with 25 bases remaining between them. CDR3 size: 17 residues. In DNA, the CDR3 is TGTGCCAGCGGCCTAGTAAGGGCCCGCGAGAAGGCAGATACGCAGTATTTT. It translates to CASGLVRAREKADTQYF.